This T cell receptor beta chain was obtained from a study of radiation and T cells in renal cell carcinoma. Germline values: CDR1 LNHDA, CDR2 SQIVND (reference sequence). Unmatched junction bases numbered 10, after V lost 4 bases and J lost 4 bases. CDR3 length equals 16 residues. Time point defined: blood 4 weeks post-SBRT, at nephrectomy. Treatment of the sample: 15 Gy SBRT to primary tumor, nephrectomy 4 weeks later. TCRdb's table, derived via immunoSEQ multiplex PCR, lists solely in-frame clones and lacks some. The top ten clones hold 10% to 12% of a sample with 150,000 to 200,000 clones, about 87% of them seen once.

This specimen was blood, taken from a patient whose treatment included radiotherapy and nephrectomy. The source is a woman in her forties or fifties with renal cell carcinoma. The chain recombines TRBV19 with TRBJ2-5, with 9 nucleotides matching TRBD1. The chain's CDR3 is CASSTRDRQGGETQYF. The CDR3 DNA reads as TGTGCCAGTAGTACCCGGGATCGACAGGGGGGAGAGACCCAGTACTTC.